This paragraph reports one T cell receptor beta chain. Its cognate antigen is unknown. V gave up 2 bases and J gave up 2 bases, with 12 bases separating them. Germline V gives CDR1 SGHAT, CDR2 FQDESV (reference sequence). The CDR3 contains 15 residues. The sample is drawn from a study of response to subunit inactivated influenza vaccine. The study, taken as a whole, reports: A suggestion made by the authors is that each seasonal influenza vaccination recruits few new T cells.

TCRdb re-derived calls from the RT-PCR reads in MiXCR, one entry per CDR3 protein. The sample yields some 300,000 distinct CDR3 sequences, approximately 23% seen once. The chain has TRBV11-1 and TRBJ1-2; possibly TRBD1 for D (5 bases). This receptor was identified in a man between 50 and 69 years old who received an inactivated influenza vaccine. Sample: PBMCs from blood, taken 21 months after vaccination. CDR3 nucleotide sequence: TGTGCCAGCAGCTTATCTCAGGGACCCAACTATGGCTACACCTTC. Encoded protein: CASSLSQGPNYGYTF. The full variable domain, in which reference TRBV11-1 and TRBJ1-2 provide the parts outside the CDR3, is EAEVAQSPRYKITEKSQAVAFWCDPISGHATLYWYRQILGQGPELLVQFQDESVVDDSQLPKDRFSAERLKGVDSTLKIQPAELGDSAMYLCASSLSQGPNYGYTFGSGTRLTVV.